One and the same sample provided the 27 T cell receptor beta chains below, sequenced in a study of blood T cells in healthy people across ages. Together with a sample-barcoded 5' primer, a J-beta primer mix was included in a second PCR lasting roughly 6 to 12 cycles. Each CDR3 protein is one row after TCRdb ran MiXCR on the 5' RACE reads. The table has over 500,000 distinct CDR3 sequences, approximately 52% seen once; the top ten hold less than 15%. Sequencing was performed on blood. The receptors come from a woman aged 80 or over in good health.

As to this clonotype: A much larger clone sits a single nucleotide away, making a read error possible. J is TRBJ2-3 and V is TRBV6-1; D is ambiguous. Germline V CDR1 and CDR2: MNHNS, SASEGT. The ends were cut back, 8 bases at V and 7 bases at J, with 19 bases in the middle. The CDR3 is 14 residues long. The CDR3 DNA reads as TGTGCCAGCGAGGTGGAAGAGATCGTCAATACGCAGTATTTT. Protein product: CASEVEEIVNTQYF.

The sample holds a few counts of this clonotype. The chain recombines TRBV6-6 with TRBJ2-7; 7 nucleotides line up with TRBD2. The CDR3 is 15 amino acids. Germline V gives CDR1 MNHNY, CDR2 SVGAGI (reference sequence). V shed 3 bases, J shed 0 bases, and the junction held 5 bases outside the gene matches. The CDR3, as DNA: TGTGCCAGCAGTTATGGAGCGGGGTTCTCCTACGAGCAGTACTTC. It specifies CASSYGAGFSYEQYF.

As regards this clonotype: A much bigger clone sits one base away, suggesting this may be a read error. V gene TRBV27 combines with J gene TRBJ2-7, with D unclear. The DNA end lines up better with TRBJ2-5; the J call may be wrong. Germline values: CDR1 MNHEY, CDR2 SMNVEV (reference sequence). This CDR3 has 13 amino acids. CDR3: CASSVIFSETQYF. The CDR3 nucleotides are TGTGCCAGCAGTGTAATTTTTTCGGAGACCCAGTACTTC.

Ten or more counts support this clonotype. The rearrangement links TRBV9 to TRBJ2-3; D ambiguous. V gave up 2 bases and J gave up 8 bases, with 12 bases separating them. CDR1 and CDR2 (germline): SGDLS, YYNGEE. This CDR3 comprises 13 residues. As DNA, the CDR3 is TGTGCCAGCAGCGTCCCGGCGGTCCGTACGCAGTATTTT. Translation gives CASSVPAVRTQYF.

CDR3 sequence: CSAGTGAGNTIYF. The DNA of the CDR3 is TGCAGTGCTGGGACAGGGGCTGGAAACACCATATATTTT. This chain uses TRBV20-1 with TRBJ1-3, with 10 positions matching TRBD1. This CDR3 is 13 amino acids long. Germline-derived CDR1 and CDR2 are DFQATT and SNEGSKA (reference sequence). V lost 5 bases, J lost 2 bases, and 0 bases stayed unmatched.

This clonotype was seen a handful of times. A much more abundant neighbour one base away suggests this may be a read error. The V gene is TRBV5-1, the J gene TRBJ2-1; 9 bases agree with TRBD2. This CDR3 region has 15 residues. The V segment lost 3 bases and the J segment 2 bases; nucleotides outside the gene matches: 3. From germline, CDR1 is SGHRS and CDR2 YFSETQ. CDR3 DNA sequence: TGCGCCAGCAGCTGGGCTAGCGGGACCTACAATGAGCAGTTCTTC. It is translated as CASSWASGTYNEQFF.

The count of this clonotype is one. The genes are TRBV10-3 and TRBJ2-5; the match to TRBD2 covers 7 bases. This CDR3 is 14 amino acids long. Germline lookup yields CDR1 ENHRY and CDR2 SYGVKD. Trimming removed 0 bases from V and 3 bases from J; junction bases left unmatched: 1. The CDR3 sequence: CAISESSGEETQYF. For the CDR3, the DNA is TGTGCCATCAGTGAGTCGAGCGGGGAAGAGACCCAGTACTTC.

The gene calls are TRBV29-1 and TRBJ2-7, with TRBD2 identical over 7 bases. The DNA end lines up better with TRBJ2-5; the J call may be wrong. This CDR3 region has 15 residues. In germline, CDR1 is SQVTM, CDR2 ANQGSEA. The CDR3 here is CSVEGERGGRQTQYF. The CDR3 DNA sequence: TGCAGCGTTGAAGGGGAGAGGGGCGGGAGACAGACCCAGTACTTC.

Many counts were recorded for this clonotype. The rearrangement links TRBV12-3 or TRBV12-4 to TRBJ2-5; D is unclear. Deletions cut 3 bases from V and 2 bases from J, with 10 bases between. CDR3 length: 14 amino acids. The CDR3 nucleotides are TGTGCCAGCAGTTTTATGAACCATCAAGAGACCCAGTACTTC. Amino acids: CASSFMNHQETQYF.

The gene calls are TRBV7-2 and TRBJ2-5; 10 nucleotides line up with TRBD2. The J call may be incorrect, as the DNA end agrees better with TRBJ2-7. Germline V gene lookup returns CDR1 SGHTA and CDR2 FQGNSA. The CDR3 is 15 residues long. The CDR3 protein is CASSLVSSGRGEQYF. CDR3 DNA sequence: TGTGCCAGCAGCTTAGTGTCTAGCGGGAGAGGCGAGCAGTACTTC.

V usage is TRBV5-1 and J usage is TRBJ1-1; D is perhaps TRBD1 (5 bases). The CDR3 runs 14 residues. In germline, CDR1 is SGHRS, CDR2 YFSETQ. V was shortened by 2 bases and J by 6 bases, with 14 bases between the two germline ends. CDR3 protein: CASSFMGGISEAFF. DNA of the CDR3: TGCGCCAGCAGCTTCATGGGGGGGATATCTGAAGCTTTCTTT. Full variable domain (rest looked up from reference TRBV5-1 and TRBJ1-1): KAGVTQTPRYLIKTRGQQVTLSCSPISGHRSVSWYQQTPGQGLQFLFEYFSETQRNKGNFPGRFSGRQFSNSRSEMNVSTLELGDSALYLCASSFMGGISEAFFGQGTRLTVV.

This clonotype was detected a few times. V gene TRBV12-3 or TRBV12-4 combines with J gene TRBJ1-1; D perhaps matches TRBD1 (6 bases). CDR3 size: 15 residues. The V and J ends lost 7 bases and 3 bases respectively, with 18 bases between them. The DNA for the CDR3 is TGTGCCAGCACCAACCGGGGGGCGGGAGACACTGAAGCTTTCTTT. Translating it yields CASTNRGAGDTEAFF.

The chain employs TRBV27 and TRBJ1-4; 7 bases agree with TRBD1. V lost 5 bases, J lost 6 bases, and 15 bases stayed unmatched. CDR1 is MNHEY and CDR2 is SMNVEV in the germline V gene (reference sequence). The CDR3 loop spans 17 amino acids. CDR3 loop: CASSLRQGRFVDEKLFF. The CDR3 coding sequence is TGTGCCAGCAGTCTCCGACAGGGACGTTTCGTGGATGAAAAACTGTTTTTT.

This clonotype was recorded once. The chain recombines TRBV7-9 with TRBJ2-1, with D possibly TRBD2 on 6 matching bases. V was clipped by 5 bases and J by 1 base, with 12 bases between them. The CDR3 is made up of 15 amino acids. From germline, CDR1 is SEHNR and CDR2 FQNEAQ (reference sequence). The CDR3 bases are TGTGCCAGCAGCCGGGACTTACATTCCTACAATGAGCAGTTCTTC. This translates into CASSRDLHSYNEQFF.

This clonotype was found many times. J is TRBJ2-6 and V is TRBV5-1; no clear D. Germline CDR1 and CDR2: SGHRS and YFSETQ. The V end was cut by 0 bases, the J end by 0 bases, with 1 base between. There are 14 residues in the CDR3. CDR3 DNA sequence: TGCGCCAGCAGCTTGGCCTCTGGGGCCAACGTCCTGACTTTC. It yields the protein CASSLASGANVLTF.

Only a few counts were recorded for this clonotype. A clone one base away is much larger, so this may be a read error. The V and J genes are TRBV3-1 and TRBJ2-5; 9 nucleotides align to TRBD2. After removal of 1 base from V and 11 bases from J, the junction contained 11 bases not matched to a gene. This CDR3 has 15 amino acids. Germline-derived CDR1 and CDR2 are LGHDT and YNNKEL (reference sequence). In nucleotides, the CDR3 is TGTGCCAGCAGCCAAGTTGCGGGAGGGGGAAATGAGCAGTACTTC. This sequence encodes CASSQVAGGGNEQYF.

As to this clonotype: This may be a read error, as it is one base from a much larger clone. The CDR3, as DNA: TGCAGTGCCAGACAGGGATATGCGCAGTATTTT. Its protein product is CSARQGYAQYF. This rearrangement joins TRBV20-1 to TRBJ2-3, with TRBD1 matching over 7 bases. Per the germline V gene, CDR1 is DFQATT and CDR2 is SNEGSKA (reference sequence). V dropped 6 bases and J dropped 10; count of bases not matched to a gene: 7. The CDR3 is made up of 11 amino acids.

The rearrangement joins TRBV15 to TRBJ1-6; D unclear. The V gene lost 0 bases and the J gene lost 10 bases, with 13 bases spanning the gap. The CDR3 extends over 15 amino acids. Germline V gene data show CDR1 as LNHNV and CDR2 as YYDKDF (reference sequence). The CDR3 sequence is CATSRDGDSPSPLHF. In DNA form, the CDR3 reads TGTGCCACCAGCAGAGACGGCGATTCGCCCTCACCCCTCCACTTT.

V gene TRBV5-5 combines with J gene TRBJ2-7; TRBD2 is a possible D gene (6 bases). Germline CDR1 and CDR2: SGHKS and YYEKEE (reference sequence). Trimming shortened V by 5 bases and J by 7 bases, and 10 bases separated the two germline ends. The CDR3 sequence is 11 residues long. In DNA, the CDR3 is TGTGCCAGCAGATCAGGAGGGGAGCAGTACTTC. It is translated as CASRSGGEQYF.

This chain joins TRBV27 and TRBJ2-1; D is perhaps TRBD1 (5 bases). Germline loops: CDR1 MNHEY, CDR2 SMNVEV (reference sequence). This CDR3 has 17 residues. Trimming stripped 0 bases from V and 2 bases from J, with 14 bases between. CDR3 sequence: CASSLSFWGQTYNEQFF. Here the CDR3 DNA reads TGTGCCAGCAGTTTATCGTTCTGGGGCCAAACCTACAATGAGCAGTTCTTC.

This chain joins TRBV7-9 and TRBJ1-1, with no clear D. The CDR3 contains 15 residues. V lost 3 bases to trimming and J lost 2 bases, with 13 bases between them. CDR1 is SEHNR and CDR2 is FQNEAQ in the germline V gene (reference sequence). This CDR3 is CASSLDVGSNTEAFF. As DNA, the CDR3 is TGTGCCAGCAGCTTGGACGTAGGTAGTAACACTGAAGCTTTCTTT.

This clonotype has at least ten counts. CDR3 DNA sequence: TGTGCCAGCAGCGCTATAGCGGGGGGTAAGAAGACCCAGTACTTC. This gives the protein CASSAIAGGKKTQYF. The chain couples TRBV7-3 to TRBJ2-5; the match to TRBD2 covers 10 bases. Per the germline V gene, CDR1 is SGHTA and CDR2 is FQGTGA. This CDR3 is built from 15 residues. Losses at the gene ends were 5 bases for V and 6 bases for J; bases not matched to a gene: 9.

This rearrangement joins TRBV12-3 or TRBV12-4 to TRBJ2-4; 8 nucleotides line up with TRBD1. The last part of the DNA fits TRBJ2-7 better; the J call may be wrong. The CDR3 is 15 amino acids. DNA of the CDR3: TGTGCCAGCAGTAGACTAAGGACAGGGCAATACGAGCAGTACTTC. Amino acids: CASSRLRTGQYEQYF.

V is TRBV5-1 and J is TRBJ2-7; 11 nucleotides match TRBD2. This CDR3 comprises 18 residues. The V gene's germline CDR1 is SGHRS and CDR2 YFSETQ. J gave up 7 bases and V 1 base, and 16 bases lay outside the gene matches. Written as DNA, the CDR3 is TGCGCCAGCAGCTTGTTCGGCCTAGCGGGAGGCATAGGGAATGAGCAGTACTTC. Translated, it gives CASSLFGLAGGIGNEQYF. The full variable domain, rest sourced from reference TRBV5-1 and TRBJ2-7, is KAGVTQTPRYLIKTRGQQVTLSCSPISGHRSVSWYQQTPGQGLQFLFEYFSETQRNKGNFPGRFSGRQFSNSRSEMNVSTLELGDSALYLCASSLFGLAGGIGNEQYFGPGTRLTVT.

This chain uses TRBV4-1 with TRBJ2-1; 7 bases map to TRBD1. V lost 3 bases, J lost 3 bases, and 8 bases stayed unmatched. There are 16 residues in the CDR3. CDR1 MGHRA and CDR2 YSYEKL come from the germline V gene. CDR3 sequence reads: CASSQAQGQLYNEQFF. CDR3 in DNA: TGCGCCAGCAGCCAGGCCCAGGGACAGCTCTACAATGAGCAGTTCTTC.

The V gene is TRBV20-1, the J gene TRBJ2-4; possibly TRBD2 for D (6 bases). V shed 7 bases and J shed 0 bases, with 19 bases lying between them. The germline CDR1 and CDR2 sequences are DFQATT and SNEGSKA (reference sequence). The CDR3 has 16 amino acids. The CDR3 coding sequence is TGCAGTGTTAGGAGGGGCAGGGAACTAGCCAAAAACATTCAGTACTTC. Translation gives CSVRRGRELAKNIQYF.

The rearrangement links TRBV12-3 or TRBV12-4 to TRBJ2-7, with 8 bases identical to TRBD2. V trimming: 4 bases; J trimming: 3 bases; junction bases outside the gene matches: 8. The CDR3 covers 15 residues. The CDR3 sequence is CASSSQRGPHYEQYF. DNA of the CDR3: TGTGCCAGCAGTTCCCAGCGGGGGCCCCACTACGAGCAGTACTTC.